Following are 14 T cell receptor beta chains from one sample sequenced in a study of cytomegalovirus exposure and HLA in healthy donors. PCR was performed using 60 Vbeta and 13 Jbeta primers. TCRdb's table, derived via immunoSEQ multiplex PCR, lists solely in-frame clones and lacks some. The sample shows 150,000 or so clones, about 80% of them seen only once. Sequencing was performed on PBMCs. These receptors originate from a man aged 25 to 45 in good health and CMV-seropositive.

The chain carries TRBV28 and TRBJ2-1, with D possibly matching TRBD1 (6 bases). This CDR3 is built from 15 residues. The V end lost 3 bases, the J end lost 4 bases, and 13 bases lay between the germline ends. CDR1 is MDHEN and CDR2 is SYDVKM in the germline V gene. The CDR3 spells CASSLMGAIYNEQFF. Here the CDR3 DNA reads TGTGCCAGCAGTTTGATGGGGGCGATATACAATGAGCAGTTCTTC.

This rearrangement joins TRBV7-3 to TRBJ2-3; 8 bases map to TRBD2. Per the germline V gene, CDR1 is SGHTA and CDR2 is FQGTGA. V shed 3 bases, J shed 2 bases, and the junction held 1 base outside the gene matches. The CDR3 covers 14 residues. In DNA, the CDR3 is TGTGCCAGCAGCTTTAGCGGGAACACAGATACGCAGTATTTT. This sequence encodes CASSFSGNTDTQYF. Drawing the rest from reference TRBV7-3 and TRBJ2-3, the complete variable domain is GAGVSQTPSNKVTEKGKYVELRCDPISGHTALYWYRQSLGQGPEFLIYFQGTGAADDSGLPNDRFFAVRPEGSVSTLKIQRTERGDSAVYLCASSFSGNTDTQYFGPGTRLTVL.

The CDR3 region is CASSETLAGAFF. The DNA for the CDR3 is TGTGCCAGCAGCGAAACACTAGCGGGAGCGTTCTTC. V is TRBV7-2 and J is TRBJ2-1; TRBD2 matches at 11 bases. The CDR3 extends over 12 amino acids. Losses at the gene ends were 5 bases for V and 15 bases for J; bases not matched to a gene: 6. Germline V lookup: CDR1 SGHTA, CDR2 FQGNSA.

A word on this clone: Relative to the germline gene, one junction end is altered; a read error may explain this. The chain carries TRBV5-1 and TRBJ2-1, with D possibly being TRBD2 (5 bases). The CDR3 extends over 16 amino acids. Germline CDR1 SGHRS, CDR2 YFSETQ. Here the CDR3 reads CVSSFTAASSYNEQFF. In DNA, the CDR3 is TGCGTCAGCAGCTTCACAGCGGCTAGCTCCTACAATGAGCAGTTCTTC.

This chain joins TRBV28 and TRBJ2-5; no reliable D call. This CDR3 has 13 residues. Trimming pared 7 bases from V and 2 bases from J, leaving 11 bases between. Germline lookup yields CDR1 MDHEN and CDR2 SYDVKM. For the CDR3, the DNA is TGTGCCAGCAATTTTAGGAGTCAAGAGACCCAGTACTTC. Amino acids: CASNFRSQETQYF.

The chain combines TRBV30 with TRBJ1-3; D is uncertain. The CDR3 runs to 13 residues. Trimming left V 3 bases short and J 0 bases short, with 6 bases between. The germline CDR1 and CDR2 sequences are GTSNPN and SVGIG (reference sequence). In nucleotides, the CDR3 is TGTGCCTGGAGGAGGCACTCTGGAAACACCATATATTTT. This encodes CAWRRHSGNTIYF.

The CDR3 nucleotides are TGCGCCAGCAGCCAAGCACAGGGGGCCTACGAGCAGTACTTC. Residues: CASSQAQGAYEQYF. This sequence joins TRBV4-1 and TRBJ2-7; 8 nucleotides line up with TRBD1. The CDR3 loop spans 14 amino acids. The V gene end was trimmed by 1 base and the J gene end by 2 bases; junction bases not matched to a gene: 1. Germline CDR1 MGHRA, CDR2 YSYEKL.

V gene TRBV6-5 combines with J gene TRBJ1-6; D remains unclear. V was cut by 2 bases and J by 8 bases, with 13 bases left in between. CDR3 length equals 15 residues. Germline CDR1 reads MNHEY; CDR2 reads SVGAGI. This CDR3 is CASSYEGLVHSPLHF. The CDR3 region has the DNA TGTGCCAGCAGTTACGAGGGCTTGGTTCATTCACCCCTCCACTTT.

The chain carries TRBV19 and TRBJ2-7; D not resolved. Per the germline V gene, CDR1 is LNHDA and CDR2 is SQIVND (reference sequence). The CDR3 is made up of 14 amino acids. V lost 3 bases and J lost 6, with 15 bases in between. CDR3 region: CASSITHSAGEQYF. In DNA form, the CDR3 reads TGTGCCAGTAGTATCACGCACTCGGCAGGCGAGCAGTACTTC. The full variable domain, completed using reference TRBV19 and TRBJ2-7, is DGGITQSPKYLFRKEGQNVTLSCEQNLNHDAMYWYRQDPGQGLRLIYYSQIVNDFQKGDIAEGYSVSREKKESFPLTVTSAQKNPTAFYLCASSITHSAGEQYFGPGTRLTVT.

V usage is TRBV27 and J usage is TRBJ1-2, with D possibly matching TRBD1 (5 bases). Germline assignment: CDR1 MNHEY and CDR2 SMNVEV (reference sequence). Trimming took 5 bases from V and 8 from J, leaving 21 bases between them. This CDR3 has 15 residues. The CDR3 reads CASSPHEGAPGGYTF. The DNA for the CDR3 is TGTGCCAGCAGTCCTCATGAAGGGGCACCGGGCGGCTACACCTTC.

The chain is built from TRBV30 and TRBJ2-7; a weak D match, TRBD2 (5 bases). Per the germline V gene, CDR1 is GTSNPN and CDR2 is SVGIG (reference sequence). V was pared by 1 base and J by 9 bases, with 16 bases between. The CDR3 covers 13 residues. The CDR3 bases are TGTGCCTGGAGTGCCGGGGATATGGAATCGCAGTACTTC. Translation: CAWSAGDMESQYF.

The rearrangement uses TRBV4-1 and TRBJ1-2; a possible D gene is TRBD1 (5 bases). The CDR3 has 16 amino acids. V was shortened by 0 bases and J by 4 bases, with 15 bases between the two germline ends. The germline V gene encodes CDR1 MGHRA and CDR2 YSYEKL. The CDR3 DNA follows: TGCGCCAGCAGCCAAGAATGGGCAGGGCGTAGCTATGGCTACACCTTC. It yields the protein CASSQEWAGRSYGYTF.

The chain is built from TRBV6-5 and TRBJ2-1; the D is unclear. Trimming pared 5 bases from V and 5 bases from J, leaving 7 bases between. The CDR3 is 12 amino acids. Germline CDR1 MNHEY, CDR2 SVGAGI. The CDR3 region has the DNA TGTGCCAGCAGTAACAGAGACAATGAGCAGTTCTTC. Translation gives CASSNRDNEQFF.

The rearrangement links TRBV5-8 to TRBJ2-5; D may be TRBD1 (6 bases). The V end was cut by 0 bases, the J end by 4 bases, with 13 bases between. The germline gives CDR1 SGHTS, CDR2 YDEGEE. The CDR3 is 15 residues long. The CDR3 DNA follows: TGTGCCAGCAGCTTGGAGGGCAGGGGCCGAGAGACCCAGTACTTC. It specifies CASSLEGRGRETQYF.